Described below is a single T cell receptor (beta chain) sequence and its context. These data belong to a study of blood T cell repertoires in COVID-19. Looking at the study overall: Italy, Spain and the United States were the sources of the convalescent and acute COVID-19 samples. PBMCs, B-cell-depleted T cells, or T cells were the source of the cDNA or gDNA that made up the material.

Trimming shortened V by 5 bases and J by 3 bases, and 11 bases separated the two germline ends. Germline values: CDR1 SEHNR, CDR2 FQNEAQ (reference sequence). This CDR3 comprises 14 residues. Original analysis: Amplifying reference gene primers gave estimates of nucleated cell counts. Data came from immunoSEQ multiplex PCR; TCRdb stores just in-frame clones and leaves some out. Clonal size and the V and J genes are those of that table, whereas D and trimming came from the DNA. The top ten clones hold approximately 15% of a sample with about 46,000 clones, 80% to 90% of them seen once. This sequence joins TRBV7-9 and TRBJ1-5; D unclear. The sample consisted of peripheral blood. This TCR was sampled from a human donor in a cohort sampled during active COVID-19. The donor label of this sample is uncertain. The CDR3 spells CASSHDITNQPQHF. As DNA, the CDR3 is TGTGCCAGCAGCCACGACATTACCAATCAGCCCCAGCATTTT.